The sequence of this T cell receptor beta chain was determined in a study of cytomegalovirus exposure and HLA in healthy donors. About the study: According to later analysis, the same platform produced the 120 or so validation and several hundred first-cohort repertoires.

Of note for this clone: The antigen is unknown.

The germline CDR1 and CDR2 sequences are PRHDT and FYEKMQ (reference sequence). V lost 4 bases and J 0 bases, leaving 10 bases between the germline ends. The CDR3 totals 15 residues. Study-level points and caveats: CMV antigen specificity of three CMV-associated chains was confirmed in vitro. For cytomegalovirus status, the classifier reportedly gave diagnoses with high specificity and sensitivity.

Method: immunoSEQ multiplex PCR; TCRdb's copy keeps in-frame clones and lacks some. The repertoire includes more than 45,000 clones, roughly 89% of them detected once, and 15% sits in the top ten. Sample: PBMCs. J is TRBJ1-3 and V is TRBV13; D is undetermined. The sequence came from a woman younger than 30 in good health and CMV-seronegative. CDR3 sequence: CASSSGRGSGNTIYF. The DNA for the CDR3 is TGTGCCAGCAGCTCCGGTCGCGGCTCTGGAAACACCATATATTTT.